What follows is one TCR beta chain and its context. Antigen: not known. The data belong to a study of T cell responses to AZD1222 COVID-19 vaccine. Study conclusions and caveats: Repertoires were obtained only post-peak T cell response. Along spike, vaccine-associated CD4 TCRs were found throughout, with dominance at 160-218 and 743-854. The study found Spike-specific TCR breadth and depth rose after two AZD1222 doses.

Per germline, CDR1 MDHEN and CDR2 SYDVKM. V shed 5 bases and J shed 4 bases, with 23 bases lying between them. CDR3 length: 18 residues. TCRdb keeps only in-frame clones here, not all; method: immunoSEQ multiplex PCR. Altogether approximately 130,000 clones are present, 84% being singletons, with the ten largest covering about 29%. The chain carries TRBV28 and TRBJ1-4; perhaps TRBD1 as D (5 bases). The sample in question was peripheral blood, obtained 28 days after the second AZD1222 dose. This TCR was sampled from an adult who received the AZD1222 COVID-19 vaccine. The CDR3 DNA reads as TGTGCCAGCAGTCCTCCCGGGACCCGCCATAGTTTTAATGAAAAACTGTTTTTT. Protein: CASSPPGTRHSFNEKLFF.